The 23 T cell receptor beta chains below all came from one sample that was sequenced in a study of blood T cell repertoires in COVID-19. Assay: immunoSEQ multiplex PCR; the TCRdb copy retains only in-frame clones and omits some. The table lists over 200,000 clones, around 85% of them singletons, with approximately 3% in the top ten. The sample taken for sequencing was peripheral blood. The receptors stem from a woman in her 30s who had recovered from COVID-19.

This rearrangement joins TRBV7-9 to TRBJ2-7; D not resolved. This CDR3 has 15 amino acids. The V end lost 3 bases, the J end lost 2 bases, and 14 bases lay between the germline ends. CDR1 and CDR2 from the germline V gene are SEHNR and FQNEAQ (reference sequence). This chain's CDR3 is CASSLGPPGPYEQYF. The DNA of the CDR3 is TGTGCCAGCAGCTTGGGCCCTCCCGGCCCCTACGAGCAGTACTTC. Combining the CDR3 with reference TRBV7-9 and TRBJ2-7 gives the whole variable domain DTGVSQNPRHKITKRGQNVTFRCDPISEHNRLYWYRQTLGQGPEFLTYFQNEAQLEKSRLLSDRFSAERPKGSFSTLEIQRTEQGDSAMYLCASSLGPPGPYEQYFGPGTRLTVT.

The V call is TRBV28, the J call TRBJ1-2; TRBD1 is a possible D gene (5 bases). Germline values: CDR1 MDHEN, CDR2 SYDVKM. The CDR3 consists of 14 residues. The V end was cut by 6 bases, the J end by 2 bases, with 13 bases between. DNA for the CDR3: TGTGCCAGCAGCAGACGACAGACAAACTATGGCTACACCTTC. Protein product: CASSRRQTNYGYTF.

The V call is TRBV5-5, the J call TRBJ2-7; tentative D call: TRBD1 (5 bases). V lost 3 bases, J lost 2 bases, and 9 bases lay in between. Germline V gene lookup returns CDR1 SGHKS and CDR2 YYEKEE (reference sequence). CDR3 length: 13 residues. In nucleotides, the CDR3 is TGTGCCAGCAGCTCCAGACAGCCCTACGAGCAGTACTTC. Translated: CASSSRQPYEQYF.

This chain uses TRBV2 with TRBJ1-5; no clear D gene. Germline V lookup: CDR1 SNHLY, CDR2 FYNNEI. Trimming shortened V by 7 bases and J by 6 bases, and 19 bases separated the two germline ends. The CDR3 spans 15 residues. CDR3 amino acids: CASKGGPQGGQPQHF. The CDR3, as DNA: TGTGCCAGCAAAGGAGGGCCGCAAGGAGGTCAGCCCCAGCATTTT.

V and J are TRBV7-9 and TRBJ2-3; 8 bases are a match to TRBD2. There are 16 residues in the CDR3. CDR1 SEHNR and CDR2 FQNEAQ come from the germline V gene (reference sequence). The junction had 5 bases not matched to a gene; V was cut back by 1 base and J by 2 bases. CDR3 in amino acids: CASSLGRGGLTDTQYF. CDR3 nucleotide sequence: TGTGCCAGCAGCTTAGGACGGGGGGGCCTCACAGATACGCAGTATTTT.

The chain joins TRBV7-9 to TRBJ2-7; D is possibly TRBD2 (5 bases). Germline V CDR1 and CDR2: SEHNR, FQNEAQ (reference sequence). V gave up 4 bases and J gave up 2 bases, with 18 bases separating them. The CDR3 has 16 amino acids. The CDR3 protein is CASSSTTSGVAYEQYF. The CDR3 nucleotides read TGTGCCAGCAGCTCCACCACCTCCGGGGTGGCCTACGAGCAGTACTTC.

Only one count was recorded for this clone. Here the CDR3 reads CASSPRLNSNQPQHF. In nucleotides, the CDR3 is TGTGCCAGCAGCCCAAGACTAAATAGCAATCAGCCCCAGCATTTT. V gene TRBV7-2 combines with J gene TRBJ1-5; D uncertain. Per germline, CDR1 SGHTA and CDR2 FQGNSA. This CDR3 spans 15 amino acids. Trimming removed 5 bases at V and 0 bases at J, with 11 bases between. Combining the CDR3 with reference TRBV7-2 and TRBJ1-5 gives the whole variable domain GAGVSQSPSNKVTEKGKDVELRCDPISGHTALYWYRQSLGQGLEFLIYFQGNSAPDKSGLPSDRFSAERTGGSVSTLTIQRTQQEDSAVYLCASSPRLNSNQPQHFGDGTRLSIL.

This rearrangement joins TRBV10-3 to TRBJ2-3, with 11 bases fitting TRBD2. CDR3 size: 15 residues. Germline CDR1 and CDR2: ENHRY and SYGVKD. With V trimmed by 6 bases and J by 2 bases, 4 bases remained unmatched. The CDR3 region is CAIRELAGATDTQYF. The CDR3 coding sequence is TGTGCCATCAGGGAACTAGCGGGGGCCACAGATACGCAGTATTTT.

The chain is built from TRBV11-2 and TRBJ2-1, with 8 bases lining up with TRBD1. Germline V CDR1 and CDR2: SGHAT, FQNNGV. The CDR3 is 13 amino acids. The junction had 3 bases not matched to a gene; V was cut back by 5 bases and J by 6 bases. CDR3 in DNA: TGTGCCAGCAGCCCAACAGGGGGCAATGAGCAGTTCTTC. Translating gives CASSPTGGNEQFF. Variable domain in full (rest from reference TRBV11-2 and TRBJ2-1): EAGVAQSPRYKIIEKRQSVAFWCNPISGHATLYWYQQILGQGPKLLIQFQNNGVVDDSQLPKDRFSAERLKGVDSTLKIQPAKLEDSAVYLCASSPTGGNEQFFGPGTRLTVL.

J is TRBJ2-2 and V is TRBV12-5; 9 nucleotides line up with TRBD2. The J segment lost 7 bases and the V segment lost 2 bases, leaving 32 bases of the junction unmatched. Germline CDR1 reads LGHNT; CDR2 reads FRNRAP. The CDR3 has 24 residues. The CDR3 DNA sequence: TGTGCTAGTGGTTTGCCGCGACCCGGGTCTTTTGTAGAAGGAGTGCGGGGGGGTGGCGGGGAGCTGTTTTTT. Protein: CASGLPRPGSFVEGVRGGGGELFF. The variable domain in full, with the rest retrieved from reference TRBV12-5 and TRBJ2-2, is DARVTQTPRHKVTEMGQEVTMRCQPILGHNTVFWYRQTMMQGLELLAYFRNRAPLDDSGMPKDRFSAEMPDATLATLKIQPSEPRDSAVYFCASGLPRPGSFVEGVRGGGGELFFGEGSRLTVL.

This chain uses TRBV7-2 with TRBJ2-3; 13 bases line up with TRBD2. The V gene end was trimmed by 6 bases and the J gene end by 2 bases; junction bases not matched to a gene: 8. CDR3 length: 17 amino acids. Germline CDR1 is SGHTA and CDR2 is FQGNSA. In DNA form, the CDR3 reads TGTGCCAGCAGAGAGGGGACTAGCGGGGTGTTCACAGATACGCAGTATTTT. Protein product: CASREGTSGVFTDTQYF. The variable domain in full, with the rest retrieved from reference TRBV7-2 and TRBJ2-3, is GAGVSQSPSNKVTEKGKDVELRCDPISGHTALYWYRQSLGQGLEFLIYFQGNSAPDKSGLPSDRFSAERTGGSVSTLTIQRTQQEDSAVYLCASREGTSGVFTDTQYFGPGTRLTVL.

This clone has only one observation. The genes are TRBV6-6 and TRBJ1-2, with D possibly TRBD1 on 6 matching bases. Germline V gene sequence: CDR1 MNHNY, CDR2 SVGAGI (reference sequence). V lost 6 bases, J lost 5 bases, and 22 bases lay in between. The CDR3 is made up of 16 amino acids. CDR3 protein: CASSQMVTGQPYGYTF. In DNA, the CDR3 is TGTGCCAGCAGCCAAATGGTGACGGGACAACCTTATGGCTACACCTTC.

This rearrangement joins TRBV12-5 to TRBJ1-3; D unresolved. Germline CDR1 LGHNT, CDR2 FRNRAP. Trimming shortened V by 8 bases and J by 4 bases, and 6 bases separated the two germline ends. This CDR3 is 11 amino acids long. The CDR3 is CASSQGNTIYF. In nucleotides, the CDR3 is TGTGCTAGTTCTCAGGGAAACACCATATATTTT.

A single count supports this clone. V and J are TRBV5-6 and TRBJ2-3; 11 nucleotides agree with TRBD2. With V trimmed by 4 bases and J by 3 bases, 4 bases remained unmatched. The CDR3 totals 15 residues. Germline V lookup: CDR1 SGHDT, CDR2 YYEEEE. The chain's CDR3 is CASSPIAGGTDTQYF. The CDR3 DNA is TGTGCCAGCAGCCCGATAGCGGGGGGGACAGATACGCAGTATTTT.

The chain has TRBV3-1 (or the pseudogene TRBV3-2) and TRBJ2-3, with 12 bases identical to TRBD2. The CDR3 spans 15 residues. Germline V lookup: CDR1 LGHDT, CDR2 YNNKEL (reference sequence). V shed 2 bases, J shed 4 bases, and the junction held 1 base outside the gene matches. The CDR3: CASSQTSGGPDTQYF. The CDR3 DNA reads TGTGCCAGCAGCCAAACTAGCGGGGGGCCAGATACGCAGTATTTT.

The CDR3 region has the DNA TGTGCCAGCAGGGTCGGGACTAGCAGGGAGACCCAGTACTTC. Protein: CASRVGTSRETQYF. V gene TRBV7-2 combines with J gene TRBJ2-5; TRBD2 agrees at 9 bases. In germline, CDR1 is SGHTA, CDR2 FQGNSA. Trimming removed 6 bases from V and 5 bases from J; junction bases left unmatched: 7. The CDR3 contains 14 residues.

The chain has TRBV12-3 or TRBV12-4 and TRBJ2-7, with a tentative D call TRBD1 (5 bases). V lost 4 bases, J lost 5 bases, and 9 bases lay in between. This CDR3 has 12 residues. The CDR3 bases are TGTGCCAGCAGTTCGTACAGGAACGAGCAGTACTTC. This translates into CASSSYRNEQYF.

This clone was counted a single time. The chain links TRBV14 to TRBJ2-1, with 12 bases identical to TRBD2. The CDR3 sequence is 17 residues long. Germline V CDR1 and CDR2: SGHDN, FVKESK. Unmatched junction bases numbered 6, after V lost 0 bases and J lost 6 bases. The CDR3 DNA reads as TGTGCCAGCAGCCAAGACTTCGGACTAGCGGGGAGCAATGAGCAGTTCTTC. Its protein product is CASSQDFGLAGSNEQFF.

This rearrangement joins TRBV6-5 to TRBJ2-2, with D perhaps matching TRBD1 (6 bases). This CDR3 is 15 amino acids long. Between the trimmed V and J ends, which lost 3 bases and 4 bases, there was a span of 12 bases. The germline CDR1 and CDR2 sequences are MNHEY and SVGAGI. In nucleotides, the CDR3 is TGTGCCAGCAGTTATGTCAGGGGATTCACCGGGGAGCTGTTTTTT. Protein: CASSYVRGFTGELFF.

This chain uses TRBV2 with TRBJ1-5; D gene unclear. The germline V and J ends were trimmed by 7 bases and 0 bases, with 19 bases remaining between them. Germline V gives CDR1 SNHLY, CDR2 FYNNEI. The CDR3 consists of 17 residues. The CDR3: CASTEGVGRYSNQPQHF. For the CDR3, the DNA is TGTGCCAGCACAGAGGGCGTAGGGAGATATAGCAATCAGCCCCAGCATTTT.

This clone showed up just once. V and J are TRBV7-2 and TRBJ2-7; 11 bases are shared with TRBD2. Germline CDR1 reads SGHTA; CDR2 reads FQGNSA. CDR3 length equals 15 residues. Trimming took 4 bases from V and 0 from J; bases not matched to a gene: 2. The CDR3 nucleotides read TGTGCCAGCAGCTCGACTAGCGGGGTCTCCTACGAGCAGTACTTC. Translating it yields CASSSTSGVSYEQYF.

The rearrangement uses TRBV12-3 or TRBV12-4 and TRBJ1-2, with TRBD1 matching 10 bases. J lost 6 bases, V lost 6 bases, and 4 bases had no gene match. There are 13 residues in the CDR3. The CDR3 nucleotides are TGTGCCAGCAGGACAGGGGGCGAAAATGGCTACACCTTC. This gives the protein CASRTGGENGYTF.

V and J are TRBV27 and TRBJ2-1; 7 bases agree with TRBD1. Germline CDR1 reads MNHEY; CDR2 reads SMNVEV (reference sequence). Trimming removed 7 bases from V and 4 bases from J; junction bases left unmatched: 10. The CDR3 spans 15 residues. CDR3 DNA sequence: TGTGCCAGCAAGGCGACAGGGACCATTTACAATGAGCAGTTCTTC. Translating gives CASKATGTIYNEQFF.